This T cell receptor (beta chain) was retrieved from a study of Graves' ophthalmopathy and Graves' hyperthyroidism. Whole-study results and caveats: Most thyroid-expanded clonotypes exceeding 0.001 frequency were also found in blood.

Other autoimmune diseases, uncontrolled infections, pregnancy and lactation each led to patient exclusion. Clinical symptoms and serum thyroxine were used for diagnosis; TRAb, thyroid ultrasound and orbital computed tomography were also relied on. Transcripts of RNA were the source for amplifying TCR beta CDR3 regions. The workflow started with a first-round RT-PCR run with HTBI primers and then moved on to a second-round multiplex PCR. TCRdb re-called the multiplex PCR reads with MiXCR, one entry per CDR3 protein. The table shows some 410,000 distinct CDR3 sequences, with 20% to 25% occurring only once. The CDR3 sequence is 18 residues long. Per the germline V gene, CDR1 is MNHEY and CDR2 is SMNVEV (reference sequence). This clonotype has at least ten counts. Its antigen remains unknown. The germline gene is not matched at one end of the junction; a read error may be the cause.

This TCR came from a woman younger than 30 with stable Graves' hyperthyroidism. Material for sequencing was peripheral blood. The chain links TRBV27 to TRBJ1-5; the D is unclear. The CDR3 sequence is CASSFTGYHRGSDQPQHF. The DNA of the CDR3 is TGTGCCAGCAGTTTCACCGGTTACCATCGGGGTAGCGATCAGCCCCAGCATTTT.